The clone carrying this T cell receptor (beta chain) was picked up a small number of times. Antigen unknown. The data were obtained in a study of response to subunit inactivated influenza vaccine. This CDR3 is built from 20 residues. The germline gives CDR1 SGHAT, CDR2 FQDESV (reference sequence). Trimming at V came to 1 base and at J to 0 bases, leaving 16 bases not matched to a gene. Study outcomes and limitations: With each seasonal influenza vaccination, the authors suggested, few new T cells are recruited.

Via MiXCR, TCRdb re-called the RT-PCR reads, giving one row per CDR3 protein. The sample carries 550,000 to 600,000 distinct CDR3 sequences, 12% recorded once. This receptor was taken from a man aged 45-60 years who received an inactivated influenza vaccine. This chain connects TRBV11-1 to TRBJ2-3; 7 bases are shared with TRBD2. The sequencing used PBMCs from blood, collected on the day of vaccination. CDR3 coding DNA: TGTGCCAGCAGCTTAGTTTTTCCGAAAAGAGCGGGAACTAGCACAGATACGCAGTATTTT. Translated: CASSLVFPKRAGTSTDTQYF.